These 22 T cell receptor beta chains came from one sample sequenced in a study of shared clonotypes between healthy human individuals. The method was immunoSEQ multiplex PCR; TCRdb's version includes in-frame clones alone and lacks a portion of them. The sample contains 1 million to 1.2 million clones, approximately 80% of which appear only once. Sequenced sample: memory CD4+ T cells from PBMCs. Noted subset: CD45RA-negative fraction. The receptors were gathered from a young man in good health. Some clones in this sample may be carry-over from other donors' samples.

The chain links TRBV19 to TRBJ1-5, with D unclear. Germline loops: CDR1 LNHDA, CDR2 SQIVND (reference sequence). V lost 3 bases and J lost 6, with 18 bases in between. The CDR3 has 16 residues. This CDR3 reads CASSIPRLSGVQPQHF. The CDR3 DNA reads TGTGCCAGTAGTATCCCGCGACTCTCTGGGGTTCAGCCCCAGCATTTT.

The chain employs TRBV27 and TRBJ2-1, with D tentatively TRBD1 (6 bases). CDR1 and CDR2 (germline): MNHEY, SMNVEV (reference sequence). Trimming left V 4 bases short and J 4 bases short, with 17 bases between. The CDR3 loop spans 16 amino acids. The chain's CDR3 is CASSYRGTREYNEQFF. The CDR3 nucleotides read TGTGCCAGCAGTTATAGGGGGACCAGGGAATACAATGAGCAGTTCTTC.

The chain couples TRBV5-1 to TRBJ2-6; no definite D call. Germline V gene data show CDR1 as SGHRS and CDR2 as YFSETQ. Trimming pared 7 bases from V and 1 base from J, leaving 9 bases between. The length of the CDR3 is 14 residues. CDR3 DNA sequence: TGCGCCAGCCTAACAGTATCTGGGGCCAACGTCCTGACTTTC. Translated: CASLTVSGANVLTF.

This clone was observed a few times. Other DNA sequences in this specimen translate into the identical CDR3. V gene TRBV7-9 combines with J gene TRBJ2-7; possible D gene TRBD1, 6 bases. This CDR3 is built from 12 residues. Germline loops: CDR1 SEHNR, CDR2 FQNEAQ (reference sequence). Trimming left V 6 bases short and J 4 bases short, with 10 bases between. CDR3 in amino acids: CASSSQGYEQYF. CDR3 DNA: TGTGCCAGCAGTTCACAGGGTTACGAGCAGTACTTC.

The J gene is TRBJ2-7, the V gene TRBV27; perhaps D is TRBD1 or TRBD2 (6 bases each). The germline V and J ends were trimmed by 10 bases and 7 bases, with 17 bases remaining between them. The CDR3 is 12 residues long. The germline V gene has CDR1 MNHEY and CDR2 SMNVEV (reference sequence). CDR3 nucleotide sequence: TGTGCCATCCCCCGGGAGAGGGGGGAGCAGTACTTC. Translating it yields CAIPRERGEQYF.

The rearrangement uses TRBV5-4 and TRBJ2-2, with 9 nucleotides matching TRBD1. Germline CDR1 and CDR2: SGHNT and YYREEE (reference sequence). With V trimmed by 4 bases and J by 5 bases, 3 bases remained unmatched. The CDR3 is 14 residues long. CDR3 bases: TGTGCCAGCAGCAGGACAGGGGAGACCGGGGAGCTGTTTTTT. It translates to CASSRTGETGELFF. The whole variable domain, remainder taken from reference TRBV5-4 and TRBJ2-2, is ETGVTQSPTHLIKTRGQQVTLRCSSQSGHNTVSWYQQALGQGPQFIFQYYREEENGRGNFPPRFSGLQFPNYSSELNVNALELDDSALYLCASSRTGETGELFFGEGSRLTVL.

This clone has a handful of counts. The chain carries TRBV19 and TRBJ2-5; perhaps TRBD2 as D (6 bases). With 6 bases removed from V and 1 base from J, the gap between germline ends came to 18 bases. Germline V gene lookup returns CDR1 LNHDA and CDR2 SQIVND (reference sequence). The CDR3 contains 16 residues. The CDR3 region is CASSGGSLAFQETQYF. The CDR3 coding sequence is TGTGCCAGTAGCGGGGGTAGTCTAGCGTTCCAAGAGACCCAGTACTTC.

V gene TRBV30 combines with J gene TRBJ2-3; D perhaps matches TRBD2 (6 bases). The CDR3 spans 14 residues. V was clipped by 8 bases and J by 5 bases, with 20 bases between them. Germline CDR1 is GTSNPN and CDR2 is SVGIG (reference sequence). The CDR3 loop is CAHEGGALGDTQYF. CDR3 sequence (DNA): TGTGCCCATGAGGGCGGGGCCTTGGGAGATACGCAGTATTTT.

V usage is TRBV15 and J usage is TRBJ2-1; 7 nucleotides line up with TRBD2. This CDR3 contains 19 residues. Germline values: CDR1 LNHNV, CDR2 YYDKDF (reference sequence). V was pared by 0 bases and J by 0 bases, with 11 bases of the junction left unmatched. CDR3 DNA: TGTGCCACCAGCAGAGATTGGGACCGCGGCGGGAGCTCCTACAATGAGCAGTTCTTC. This translates into CATSRDWDRGGSSYNEQFF.

The chain is built from TRBV6-1 and TRBJ1-4; tentatively, D is TRBD1 (5 bases). CDR1 is MNHNS and CDR2 is SASEGT in the germline V gene. The V end lost 0 bases, the J end lost 8 bases, and 13 bases lay between the germline ends. There are 15 residues in the CDR3. This chain's CDR3 is CASSEAGRVVEKLFF. The CDR3 DNA reads TGTGCCAGCAGTGAAGCGGGCAGGGTGGTCGAAAAACTGTTTTTT.

The chain combines TRBV7-3 with TRBJ2-5; D remains ambiguous. Germline V gene sequence: CDR1 SGHTA, CDR2 FQGTGA. The CDR3 is made up of 14 amino acids. V dropped 1 base and J dropped 5 bases, with 11 bases sitting between them. The CDR3 sequence: CASSLIKGWETQYF. CDR3 nucleotide sequence: TGTGCCAGCAGCTTAATTAAGGGTTGGGAGACCCAGTACTTC.

A single count supports this clone. The CDR3 DNA follows: TGTGCCACCAGCAGAGGGGACACTAGGGACAATGAGCAGTTCTTC. This translates into CATSRGDTRDNEQFF. The chain is built from TRBV15 and TRBJ2-1, with D tentatively TRBD1 (6 bases). Trimming removed 1 base from V and 5 bases from J, with 12 bases in between. The CDR3 has 15 residues. Germline CDR1 LNHNV, CDR2 YYDKDF (reference sequence). Supplemented by reference TRBV15 and TRBJ2-1, the full variable domain reads DAMVIQNPRYQVTQFGKPVTLSCSQTLNHNVMYWYQQKSSQAPKLLFHYYDKDFNNEADTPDNFQSRRPNTSFCFLDIRSPGLGDTAMYLCATSRGDTRDNEQFFGPGTRLTVL.

The chain joins TRBV5-1 to TRBJ2-7; 10 nucleotides line up with TRBD2. The J segment lost 6 bases and the V segment lost 6 bases, leaving 12 bases of the junction unmatched. The CDR3 consists of 15 residues. The germline V gene encodes CDR1 SGHRS and CDR2 YFSETQ. The CDR3 region is CASTPSGGPPGEQYF. CDR3 nucleotides: TGCGCCAGCACCCCTAGCGGGGGTCCCCCGGGCGAGCAGTACTTC.

V gene TRBV19 combines with J gene TRBJ2-2; D gene uncertain. The length of the CDR3 is 13 residues. From germline, CDR1 is LNHDA and CDR2 SQIVND (reference sequence). V was trimmed by 4 bases and J by 1 base, leaving 4 bases between them. The DNA of the CDR3 is TGTGCCAGTAGTACAGGGAACACCGGGGAGCTGTTTTTT. Encoded protein: CASSTGNTGELFF.

The CDR3 reads CASSYPGGRDYGYTF. The CDR3 DNA reads TGTGCCAGCAGTTATCCGGGGGGCAGGGACTATGGCTACACCTTC. The chain couples TRBV28 to TRBJ1-2; TRBD1 is a possible D gene (6 bases). There are 15 residues in the CDR3. Germline values: CDR1 MDHEN, CDR2 SYDVKM. The germline V and J ends were trimmed by 4 bases and 3 bases, with 15 bases remaining between them.

The CDR3 here is CASITSGRADEQFF. The CDR3, as DNA: TGTGCCAGCATTACTAGCGGGAGGGCCGATGAGCAGTTCTTC. V and J are TRBV2 and TRBJ2-1, with 13 positions matching TRBD2. This CDR3 has 14 amino acids. The V gene's germline CDR1 is SNHLY and CDR2 FYNNEI. Trimming removed 7 bases from V and 8 bases from J; junction bases left unmatched: 5.

On this clone itself: Other nucleotide sequences in the sample specify the same CDR3. V and J are TRBV7-2 and TRBJ2-7; D may be TRBD2 (5 bases). Per the germline V gene, CDR1 is SGHTA and CDR2 is FQGNSA. CDR3 length: 13 residues. V was clipped by 5 bases and J by 2 bases, with 10 bases between them. The CDR3 is CASSLDGTYEQYF. The CDR3 coding sequence is TGTGCCAGCAGCCTCGACGGGACCTACGAGCAGTACTTC.

The chain is built from TRBV6-1 and TRBJ2-2; 10 positions agree with TRBD2. The CDR3 totals 18 residues. V was pared by 2 bases and J by 3 bases, with 9 bases of the junction left unmatched. Germline V gene lookup returns CDR1 MNHNS and CDR2 SASEGT. CDR3 in DNA: TGTGCCAGCAGTGAAACCCCCCGGACTAGCGGTTACACCGGGGAGCTGTTTTTT. This encodes CASSETPRTSGYTGELFF.

The V gene is TRBV5-1, the J gene TRBJ2-7; D might be TRBD2 (6 bases). Germline V gene lookup returns CDR1 SGHRS and CDR2 YFSETQ. V gave up 0 bases and J gave up 0 bases, with 16 bases separating them. The CDR3 extends over 17 amino acids. In nucleotides, the CDR3 is TGCGCCAGCAGCTTGGAGGCAGGAGGAGGGTTCTCCTACGAGCAGTACTTC. Translation: CASSLEAGGGFSYEQYF.

The V call is TRBV20-1, the J call TRBJ2-3, with D uncertain. V lost 6 bases to trimming and J lost 7 bases, with 11 bases between them. The length of the CDR3 is 11 residues. CDR1 is DFQATT, CDR2 SNEGSKA, per germline (reference sequence). CDR3 protein: CSALYGNTQYF. CDR3 bases: TGCAGTGCCTTATATGGTAATACGCAGTATTTT.

This chain joins TRBV10-3 and TRBJ2-1; TRBD2 aligns across 12 bases. J was trimmed by 8 bases and V by 6 bases; bases with no gene match: 17. Germline V gene lookup returns CDR1 ENHRY and CDR2 SYGVKD. The CDR3 runs to 18 residues. DNA for the CDR3: TGTGCCATCAGGGCCGCCCGAGTGACTAGCGGGAGCCCAGATGAGCAGTTCTTC. As protein: CAIRAARVTSGSPDEQFF.

This clone was seen only a few times. V is TRBV6-1 and J is TRBJ2-7; D tentatively fits TRBD1 or TRBD2 (5 bases each). With 6 bases removed from V and 7 bases from J, the gap between germline ends came to 19 bases. The germline CDR1 and CDR2 sequences are MNHNS and SASEGT. The CDR3 spans 14 residues. The CDR3 coding sequence is TGTGCCAGCAGGACCGGGACCTATGAAGGAGAGCAGTACTTC. Protein product: CASRTGTYEGEQYF.